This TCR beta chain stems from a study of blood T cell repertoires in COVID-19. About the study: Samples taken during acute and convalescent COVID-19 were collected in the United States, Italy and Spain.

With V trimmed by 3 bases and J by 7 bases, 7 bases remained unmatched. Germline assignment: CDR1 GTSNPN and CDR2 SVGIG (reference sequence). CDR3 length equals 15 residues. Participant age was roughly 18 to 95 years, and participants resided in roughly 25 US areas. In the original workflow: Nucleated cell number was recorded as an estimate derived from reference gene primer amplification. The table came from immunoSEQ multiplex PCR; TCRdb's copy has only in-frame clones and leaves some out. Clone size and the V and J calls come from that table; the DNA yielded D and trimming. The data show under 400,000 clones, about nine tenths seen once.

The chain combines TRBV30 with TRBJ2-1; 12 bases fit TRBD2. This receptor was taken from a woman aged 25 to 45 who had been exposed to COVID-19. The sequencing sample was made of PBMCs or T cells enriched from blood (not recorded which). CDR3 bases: TGTGCCTGGAGGGACCTACTAGCGGGAGGTAATGAGCAGTTCTTC. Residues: CAWRDLLAGGNEQFF.